The 22 T cell receptor beta chains given below trace back to one sample, sequenced in a study of T-cell memory formation after mild COVID-19. TCRdb ran MiXCR on the 5' RACE reads and lists one entry per CDR3 protein. Seen here are about 500,000 distinct CDR3 sequences, around 20% observed once, and the top ten hold roughly an eighth. Sequencing was done on a sample of PBMCs or a T cell subset sorted from them (not recorded which). The receptor set was obtained from an adult woman who had mild COVID-19 (a few samples of this study predate the infection). Cell type and time point are not known.

This clonotype appeared once. This sequence joins TRBV24-1 and TRBJ2-3; 7 bases fit TRBD1. CDR3 length: 15 amino acids. Per the germline V gene, CDR1 is KGHDR and CDR2 is SFDVKD. The junction had 5 bases not matched to a gene; V was cut back by 3 bases and J by 3 bases. The chain's CDR3 is CATSDPTTGTDTQYF. The CDR3 nucleotides are TGTGCCACCAGTGATCCGACGACAGGGACAGATACGCAGTATTTT.

This sequence joins TRBV24-1 and TRBJ2-7, with 8 bases matching TRBD1. CDR3 size: 14 residues. CDR1 KGHDR and CDR2 SFDVKD come from the germline V gene. Losses at the gene ends were 3 bases for V and 6 bases for J; bases not matched to a gene: 6. CDR3 bases: TGTGCCACCAGTGATCCCGGGACAGGTTTCGAGCAGTACTTC. Its protein is CATSDPGTGFEQYF.

This clonotype was found a few times. The chain uses TRBV7-8 and TRBJ1-1; D remains unclear. The CDR3 loop spans 14 amino acids. Looked up from germline, CDR1 is SGHVS and CDR2 is FQNEAQ. V gave up 0 bases and J gave up 1 base, with 6 bases separating them. In nucleotides, the CDR3 is TGTGCCAGCAGCTTAGCGCCAGAGAACACTGAAGCTTTCTTT. Translating gives CASSLAPENTEAFF.

There are a few counts of this clonotype. The CDR3, as DNA: TGCAGCGTTGAAGCTGTCGGTTCCTACGAGCAGTACTTC. Encoded protein: CSVEAVGSYEQYF. The genes are TRBV29-1 and TRBJ2-7, with unresolved D. The V gene lost 1 base and the J gene lost 1 base, with 8 bases spanning the gap. CDR1 is SQVTM and CDR2 is ANQGSEA in the germline V gene. This CDR3 has 13 residues.

This clonotype showed up just once. The CDR3 sequence is CASSPLGQRYEQYF. The CDR3 DNA sequence: TGTGCCAGCAGCCCCCTCGGCCAAAGATACGAGCAGTACTTC. The chain links TRBV5-5 to TRBJ2-7; D unclear. The CDR3 consists of 14 residues. The V end was cut by 4 bases, the J end by 4 bases, with 15 bases between. Germline V gene data show CDR1 as SGHKS and CDR2 as YYEKEE (reference sequence).

The chain recombines TRBV7-6 with TRBJ2-5; D possibly corresponds to TRBD1 (6 bases). The CDR3 spans 15 residues. V was pared by 2 bases and J by 1 base, with 11 bases between. Germline CDR1 and CDR2: SGHVS and FNYEAQ. CDR3 sequence (DNA): TGTGCCAGCAGCTTAAGCCAGGGGCGCCAAGAGACCCAGTACTTC. Protein: CASSLSQGRQETQYF.

The rearrangement joins TRBV20-1 to TRBJ2-1; D remains ambiguous. The germline gives CDR1 DFQATT, CDR2 SNEGSKA (reference sequence). The CDR3 is 10 amino acids. The V end lost 4 bases, the J end lost 9 bases, and 7 bases lay between the germline ends. DNA of the CDR3: TGCAGTGCTATGGGCGGTGAGCAGTTCTTC. Residues: CSAMGGEQFF.

J is TRBJ1-1 and V is TRBV15, with 11 nucleotides matching TRBD1. Germline V lookup: CDR1 LNHNV, CDR2 YYDKDF (reference sequence). V gave up 0 bases and J gave up 3 bases; unmatched junction bases: 18. There are 21 residues in the CDR3. CDR3 loop: CATSRDGDRGRFGELDTEAFF. The CDR3 DNA reads as TGTGCCACCAGCAGAGATGGGGACAGGGGGAGGTTTGGTGAATTGGACACTGAAGCTTTCTTT.

This clonotype has only a few counts. The J gene is TRBJ1-1, the V gene TRBV29-1; unclear D gene. This CDR3 spans 13 amino acids. The germline V gene has CDR1 SQVTM and CDR2 ANQGSEA. Between the trimmed V and J ends, which lost 1 base and 4 bases, there was a span of 10 bases. The CDR3: CSVEVGLSTEAFF. Written as DNA, the CDR3 is TGCAGCGTTGAAGTAGGTTTGAGCACTGAAGCTTTCTTT.

The chain is built from TRBV6-5 and TRBJ2-7; 14 bases line up with TRBD2. The CDR3 loop spans 17 amino acids. Germline V lookup: CDR1 MNHEY, CDR2 SVGAGI. V dropped 4 bases and J dropped 2; count of bases not matched to a gene: 7. As DNA, the CDR3 is TGTGCCAGCAGTTCCCGCCGACTAGCGGGAGGGACCTACGAGCAGTACTTC. Its protein is CASSSRRLAGGTYEQYF.

The chain links TRBV20-1 to TRBJ2-5; 8 nucleotides agree with TRBD1. The CDR3 extends over 16 amino acids. With V trimmed by 6 bases and J by 2 bases, 14 bases remained unmatched. Germline lookup yields CDR1 DFQATT and CDR2 SNEGSKA (reference sequence). CDR3 nucleotides: TGCAGTGCCCCACCCGCGGCAGGGGGCCTTCAAGAGACCCAGTACTTC. Its translation: CSAPPAAGGLQETQYF.

This clonotype showed up many times. V is TRBV12-3 or TRBV12-4 and J is TRBJ2-5, with 10 positions matching TRBD2. CDR3 length: 16 amino acids. V shed 5 bases and J 5 bases; nucleotides not matched to a gene: 11. CDR3 in DNA: TGTGCCAGCAGTCCATATCCCCCGGGACTAGCGGAGACCCAGTACTTC. It encodes CASSPYPPGLAETQYF.

The CDR3 DNA reads as TGTGCCAGCAGCCAAGCGTTCGGTGGCGGGGAGCTGTTTTTT. This gives the protein CASSQAFGGGELFF. The chain uses TRBV14 and TRBJ2-2, with D hard to call. Germline V gene lookup returns CDR1 SGHDN and CDR2 FVKESK. V lost 1 base and J lost 7, with 10 bases in between. This CDR3 spans 14 amino acids.

The chain employs TRBV14 and TRBJ2-7; 9 nucleotides line up with TRBD1. V dropped 9 bases and J dropped 4; count of bases not matched to a gene: 10. CDR3 length: 14 amino acids. Germline loops: CDR1 SGHDN, CDR2 FVKESK. CDR3 DNA sequence: TGTGCCAGTTCTTACCGGACAGGGGTTTACGAGCAGTACTTC. It is translated as CASSYRTGVYEQYF.

The chain carries TRBV7-9 and TRBJ2-3; D is unresolved. Looked up from germline, CDR1 is SEHNR and CDR2 is FQNEAQ (reference sequence). CDR3 size: 13 residues. V was clipped by 4 bases and J by 3 bases, with 8 bases between them. Here the CDR3 DNA reads TGTGCCAGCAGCTCAGGATGGACAGATACGCAGTATTTT. It is translated as CASSSGWTDTQYF. Complete variable domain (other parts from reference TRBV7-9 and TRBJ2-3): DTGVSQNPRHKITKRGQNVTFRCDPISEHNRLYWYRQTLGQGPEFLTYFQNEAQLEKSRLLSDRFSAERPKGSFSTLEIQRTEQGDSAMYLCASSSGWTDTQYFGPGTRLTVL.

Worth noting for this clonotype: Its ends do not fully match the called genes, so a read error is possible. The chain employs TRBV20-1 and TRBJ2-4; 9 bases are a match to TRBD1. The germline gives CDR1 DFQATT, CDR2 SNEGSKA (reference sequence). CDR3 length: 12 amino acids. CDR3 nucleotides: TGCAGTGCCTCTGACAGGGGGAAAAGAGGGCACTTC. Its protein is CSASDRGKRGHF.

This chain links TRBV24-1 with TRBJ1-5; D unclear. The CDR3 extends over 13 amino acids. Germline V gene lookup returns CDR1 KGHDR and CDR2 SFDVKD. V lost 2 bases and J 11 bases, leaving 12 bases between the germline ends. The CDR3 DNA reads as TGTGCCACCAGTGATTCATACACCGGGACCCAGCATTTT. The encoded protein is CATSDSYTGTQHF.

This clonotype has ten or more counts. This rearrangement joins TRBV4-3 to TRBJ2-1; D unclear. V lost 1 base to trimming and J lost 7 bases, with 14 bases between them. This CDR3 contains 15 residues. Germline loops: CDR1 LGHNA, CDR2 YSLEER. The CDR3 nucleotides are TGCGCCAGCAGCCAAGCCCCCGAACCGAGGAATGAGCAGTTCTTC. This sequence encodes CASSQAPEPRNEQFF.

This clonotype was recorded at least ten times. This chain connects TRBV7-9 to TRBJ2-7, with D maybe TRBD1 (5 bases). The CDR3 is 12 amino acids. Looked up from germline, CDR1 is SEHNR and CDR2 is FQNEAQ (reference sequence). The V end lost 4 bases, the J end lost 5 bases, and 9 bases lay between the germline ends. The CDR3 sequence: CASSSQGHEQYF. CDR3 sequence (DNA): TGTGCCAGCAGCTCTCAGGGCCACGAGCAGTACTTC. Supplemented by reference TRBV7-9 and TRBJ2-7, the full variable domain reads DTGVSQNPRHKITKRGQNVTFRCDPISEHNRLYWYRQTLGQGPEFLTYFQNEAQLEKSRLLSDRFSAERPKGSFSTLEIQRTEQGDSAMYLCASSSQGHEQYFGPGTRLTVT.

The V gene is TRBV7-9, the J gene TRBJ2-4; 7 bases fit TRBD1. V was pared by 4 bases and J by 4 bases, with 4 bases of the junction left unmatched. The CDR3 sequence is 14 residues long. Germline-derived CDR1 and CDR2 are SEHNR and FQNEAQ (reference sequence). CDR3 protein: CASSYDRDKNIQYF. In nucleotides, the CDR3 is TGTGCCAGCAGCTACGACAGGGATAAAAACATTCAGTACTTC.

This clonotype was seen only a few times. The chain recombines TRBV15 with TRBJ1-1, with 7 bases aligning to TRBD1. V was pared by 5 bases and J by 6 bases, with 3 bases of the junction left unmatched. This CDR3 comprises 12 residues. Germline V gene lookup returns CDR1 LNHNV and CDR2 YYDKDF (reference sequence). In DNA form, the CDR3 reads TGTGCCACCAGCCCCCAGGGGGCTGAAGCTTTCTTT. Translated, it gives CATSPQGAEAFF.

This clonotype showed up just a few times. This sequence joins TRBV30 and TRBJ2-4; a possible D gene is TRBD1 (6 bases). Germline CDR1 is GTSNPN and CDR2 is SVGIG (reference sequence). Between the trimmed V and J ends, which lost 4 bases and 9 bases, there was a span of 16 bases. The CDR3 loop spans 13 amino acids. The CDR3 sequence: CAWTPIRGGIQYF. In DNA form, the CDR3 reads TGTGCCTGGACCCCCATCAGGGGCGGCATTCAGTACTTC.